The 4 T cell receptor beta chains given below trace back to one sample, sequenced in a study of T cells in Graves' hyperthyroidism and ophthalmopathy. RNA transcripts were the template for amplifying TCR beta CDR3 regions. The primer set for the first-round RT-PCR of the TCR CDR3 was HTBI. TCRdb itself ran the multiplex PCR reads through MiXCR, one entry per CDR3 protein. The repertoire holds 640,000 or so distinct CDR3 sequences, with roughly 15% as singletons. The sequenced sample consisted of blood. The receptors originated from a woman between 40 and 55 years old with Graves' ophthalmopathy.

Ten or more counts support this clonotype. A read error may explain this, as a much larger clone is one base away. CDR3 residues: CASSMTGYTGELFF. DNA of the CDR3: TGTGCCAGCAGTATGACAGGGTACACCGGGGAGCTGTTTTTT. The chain carries TRBV27 and TRBJ2-2; TRBD1 matches at 7 bases. Germline V CDR1 and CDR2: MNHEY, SMNVEV (reference sequence). The CDR3 runs to 14 residues. With 5 bases clipped from V and 3 bases from J, the junction kept 3 bases outside the gene matches.

Ten or more counts support this clonotype. The genes are TRBV11-3 and TRBJ2-7; TRBD2 matches 9 bases. J gave up 9 bases and V 5 bases, and 14 bases lay outside the gene matches. CDR1 SGHNT and CDR2 YENEEA come from the germline V gene. The CDR3 runs to 15 residues. In DNA, the CDR3 is TGTGCCAGCAGCCCGGTGGCTAGCGGGAACCGGGGGCAGTACTTC. Translation gives CASSPVASGNRGQYF.

V is TRBV4-2 and J is TRBJ1-5; 7 bases fit TRBD1. This CDR3 contains 14 residues. Germline-derived CDR1 and CDR2 are LGHNA and YNFKEQ. V lost 8 bases, J lost 6 bases, and 10 bases stayed unmatched. The CDR3 bases are TGTGCCAGCGCACCCTCAGGGGGTAGTCAGCCCCAGCATTTT. This encodes CASAPSGGSQPQHF.

Many counts were recorded for this clonotype. V and J are TRBV7-9 and TRBJ1-1; unclear D gene. Looked up from germline, CDR1 is SEHNR and CDR2 is FQNEAQ (reference sequence). The V end lost 5 bases, the J end lost 5 bases, and 9 bases lay between the germline ends. The CDR3 totals 12 residues. The CDR3 DNA is TGTGCCAGCAGCCCTATAGGGACTGAAGCTTTCTTT. Translating gives CASSPIGTEAFF.